These T cell receptor beta chains were read from a single sample in a study of blood T cells in healthy people across ages. Each CDR3 protein gets one entry after TCRdb re-called the 5' RACE reads with MiXCR. The sample contains 540,000 or so distinct CDR3 sequences, about 24% of which appear only once. This sample was shared with a second study, whose subject was T cells of mothers and their children.

The sample consisted of blood. These receptors were collected from a boy aged 5-17 years in good health. Both conserved end residues are part of each CDR3.

J gene: TRBJ2-1; V gene: TRBV6-2/TRBV6-3; CDR3 protein: CASSFSTGNLIIEQFF
J gene: TRBJ2-7; V gene: TRBV2; CDR3 protein: CASSPGTFYEQYF
J gene: TRBJ2-7; V gene: TRBV7-2; CDR3 protein: CASSLRTSGSEQYF
J gene: TRBJ2-5; V gene: TRBV28; CDR3 protein: CTSMGASGGETQYF
J gene: TRBJ2-1; V gene: TRBV29-1; CDR3 protein: CSVEVPRGGYNEQFF
J gene: TRBJ1-1; V gene: TRBV7-6; CDR3 protein: CASSILQGYVGTEAFF
J gene: TRBJ2-5; V gene: TRBV4-1; CDR3 protein: CASSQGQSQETQYF
J gene: NA; V gene: TRBV5-4; CDR3 protein: CASSQLSGTNHNEQFF
J gene: TRBJ2-1; V gene: TRBV5-1; CDR3 protein: CASSLEASGGWGEQFF
J gene: TRBJ2-7; V gene: TRBV5-1; CDR3 protein: CASSLGSDRAYEQYF
J gene: TRBJ2-5; V gene: TRBV12-3/TRBV12-4; CDR3 protein: CASSEMEGVIGETQYF
J gene: TRBJ2-3; V gene: TRBV18; CDR3 protein: CASSPPGTRTDTQYF
J gene: TRBJ2-7; V gene: TRBV5-1; CDR3 protein: CASSLGGTRHYEQYF
J gene: TRBJ2-1; V gene: TRBV27; CDR3 protein: CASSPGTGYYNEQFF
J gene: TRBJ2-7; V gene: TRBV10-3; CDR3 protein: CATPHRDREGYEQYF
J gene: TRBJ1-5; V gene: TRBV6-1; CDR3 protein: CASSDRDRARNQPQHF
J gene: TRBJ2-7; V gene: TRBV6-5; CDR3 protein: CASNAGGESEQYF
J gene: TRBJ2-7; V gene: TRBV20-1; CDR3 protein: CSANRDGYEQYF
J gene: TRBJ2-7; V gene: TRBV27; CDR3 protein: CASSLTSGRTRGVYEQYF
J gene: TRBJ2-5; V gene: TRBV6-6; CDR3 protein: CASSYSDTLGETQYF
J gene: TRBJ1-4; V gene: TRBV2; CDR3 protein: CAVTVNRADEKLFF
J gene: TRBJ2-7; V gene: TRBV29-1; CDR3 protein: CSVVDRGHSYEQYF
J gene: TRBJ1-3; V gene: TRBV20-1; CDR3 protein: CSARHQNSGNTIYF
J gene: TRBJ1-2; V gene: TRBV7-9; CDR3 protein: CASSLGLDYDYTF
J gene: TRBJ1-5; V gene: TRBV6-5; CDR3 protein: CASSYDRAQPQHF
J gene: TRBJ1-1; V gene: TRBV5-5; CDR3 protein: CASSADRGMYTEAFF
J gene: TRBJ2-3; V gene: TRBV4-2; CDR3 protein: CASSQELRQGTDTQYF
J gene: TRBJ2-4; V gene: TRBV5-1; CDR3 protein: CASSFGTPNPLAKNIQYF
J gene: TRBJ2-7; V gene: TRBV4-2; CDR3 protein: CASSQDLGLAGYEQYF
J gene: TRBJ2-3; V gene: TRBV12-3/TRBV12-4; CDR3 protein: CASSFVRADTQYF
J gene: TRBJ2-5; V gene: TRBV20-1; CDR3 protein: CSADGTVKETQYF
J gene: TRBJ2-7; V gene: TRBV7-9; CDR3 protein: CASSPYGSASSYEQYF
J gene: TRBJ1-2; V gene: TRBV15; CDR3 protein: CATSRDRYRYTF
J gene: TRBJ2-5; V gene: TRBV4-3; CDR3 protein: CASSQDVQLAGGETQYF
J gene: TRBJ2-3; V gene: TRBV7-2; CDR3 protein: CASGKPGPMADTQYF
J gene: TRBJ2-3; V gene: TRBV2; CDR3 protein: CASSEKLAGHTSTDTQYF
J gene: TRBJ1-5; V gene: TRBV7-2; CDR3 protein: CASGEGGNQPQHF
J gene: TRBJ2-7; V gene: TRBV20-1; CDR3 protein: CSASRGQLYEQYF
J gene: TRBJ2-7; V gene: TRBV24-1; CDR3 protein: CAATVRGDLEQYF
J gene: TRBJ1-1; V gene: TRBV20-1; CDR3 protein: CSASQGTEAFF
J gene: TRBJ2-7; V gene: TRBV20-1; CDR3 protein: CSASPEPRQYF
J gene: NA; V gene: TRBV6-1; CDR3 protein: CASSEMQTGEQYF
J gene: TRBJ2-7; V gene: TRBV4-3; CDR3 protein: CASSQDYLTGVAYEQYF